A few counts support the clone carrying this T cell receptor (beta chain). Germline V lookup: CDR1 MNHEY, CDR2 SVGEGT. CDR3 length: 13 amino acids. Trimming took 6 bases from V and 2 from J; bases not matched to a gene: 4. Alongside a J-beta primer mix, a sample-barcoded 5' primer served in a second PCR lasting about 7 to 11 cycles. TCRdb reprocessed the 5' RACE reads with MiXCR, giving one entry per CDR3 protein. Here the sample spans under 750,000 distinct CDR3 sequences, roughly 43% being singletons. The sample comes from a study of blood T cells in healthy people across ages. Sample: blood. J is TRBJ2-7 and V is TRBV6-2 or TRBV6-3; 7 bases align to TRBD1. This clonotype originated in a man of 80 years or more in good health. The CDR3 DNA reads TGTGCCAGCAGGACAGGGCCCCCCTACGAGCAGTACTTC. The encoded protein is CASRTGPPYEQYF.